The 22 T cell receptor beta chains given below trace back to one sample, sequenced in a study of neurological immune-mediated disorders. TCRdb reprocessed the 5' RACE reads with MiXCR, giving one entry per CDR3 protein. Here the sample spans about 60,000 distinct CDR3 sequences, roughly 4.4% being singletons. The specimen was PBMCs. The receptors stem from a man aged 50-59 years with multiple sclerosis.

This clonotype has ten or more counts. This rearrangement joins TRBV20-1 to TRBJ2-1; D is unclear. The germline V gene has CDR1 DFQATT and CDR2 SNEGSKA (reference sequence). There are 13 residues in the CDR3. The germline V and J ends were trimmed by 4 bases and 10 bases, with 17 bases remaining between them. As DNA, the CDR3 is TGCAGTGCTAAAGTCCGGGCAACATCCGAGCAGTTCTTC. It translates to CSAKVRATSEQFF.

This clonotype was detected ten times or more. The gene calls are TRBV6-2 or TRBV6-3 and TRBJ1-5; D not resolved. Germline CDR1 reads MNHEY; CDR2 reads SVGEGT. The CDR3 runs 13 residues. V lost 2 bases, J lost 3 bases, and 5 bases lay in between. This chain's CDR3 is CASSYRDNQPQHF. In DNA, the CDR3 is TGTGCCAGCAGTTACCGGGACAATCAGCCCCAGCATTTT.

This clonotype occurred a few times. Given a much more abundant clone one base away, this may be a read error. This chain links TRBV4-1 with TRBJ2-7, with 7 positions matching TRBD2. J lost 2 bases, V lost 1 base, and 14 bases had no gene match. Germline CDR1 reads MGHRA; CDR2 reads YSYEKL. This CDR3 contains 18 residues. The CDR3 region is CASSQAFVGLGTTYEQYF. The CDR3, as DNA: TGCGCCAGCAGCCAAGCCTTCGTGGGGTTGGGGACTACCTACGAGCAGTACTTC.

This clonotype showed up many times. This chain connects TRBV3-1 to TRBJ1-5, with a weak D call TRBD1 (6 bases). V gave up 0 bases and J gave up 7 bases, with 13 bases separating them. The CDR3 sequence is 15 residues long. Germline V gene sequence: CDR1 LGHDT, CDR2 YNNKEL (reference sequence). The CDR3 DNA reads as TGTGCCAGCAGCCAAGACTCCAGGGGAAGGCAGCCCCAGCATTTT. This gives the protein CASSQDSRGRQPQHF. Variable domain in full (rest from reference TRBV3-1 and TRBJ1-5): DTAVSQTPKYLVTQMGNDKSIKCEQNLGHDTMYWYKQDSKKFLKIMFSYNNKELIINETVPNRFSPKSPDKAHLNLHINSLELGDSAVYFCASSQDSRGRQPQHFGDGTRLSIL.

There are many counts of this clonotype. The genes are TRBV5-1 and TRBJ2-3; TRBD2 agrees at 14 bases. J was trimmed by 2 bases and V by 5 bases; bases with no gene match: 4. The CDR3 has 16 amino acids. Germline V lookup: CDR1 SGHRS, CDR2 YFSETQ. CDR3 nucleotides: TGCGCCAGCAGATGGGGACTAGCGGGGGACACAGATACGCAGTATTTT. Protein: CASRWGLAGDTDTQYF.

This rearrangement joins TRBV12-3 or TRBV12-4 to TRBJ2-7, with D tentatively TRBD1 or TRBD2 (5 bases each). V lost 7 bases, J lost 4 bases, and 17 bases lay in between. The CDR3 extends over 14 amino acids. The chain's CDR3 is CASTQTATKYEQYF. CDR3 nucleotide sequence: TGTGCCAGCACCCAGACAGCGACTAAGTACGAGCAGTACTTC.

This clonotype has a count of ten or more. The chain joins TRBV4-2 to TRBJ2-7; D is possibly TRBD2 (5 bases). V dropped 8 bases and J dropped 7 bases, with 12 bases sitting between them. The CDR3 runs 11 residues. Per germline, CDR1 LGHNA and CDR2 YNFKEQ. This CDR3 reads CASGVAPEQYF. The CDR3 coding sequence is TGTGCCAGCGGGGTAGCGCCAGAGCAGTACTTC.

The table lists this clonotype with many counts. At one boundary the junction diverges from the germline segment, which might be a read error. The CDR3 DNA reads TGTGCCAGCAGCAATAGAGCGGGCAATCAGCCCCAGAATTTT. Its protein product is CASSNRAGNQPQNF. The chain couples TRBV3-1 to TRBJ1-5; the D is unclear. The V gene's germline CDR1 is LGHDT and CDR2 YNNKEL (reference sequence). The CDR3 is made up of 14 amino acids.

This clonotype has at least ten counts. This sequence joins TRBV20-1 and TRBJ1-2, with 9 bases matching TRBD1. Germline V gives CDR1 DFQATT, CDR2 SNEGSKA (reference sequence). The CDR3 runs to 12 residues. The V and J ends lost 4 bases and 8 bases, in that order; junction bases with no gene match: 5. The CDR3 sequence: CSATTGGLGYTF. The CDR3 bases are TGCAGTGCTACTACAGGGGGCTTAGGCTACACCTTC.

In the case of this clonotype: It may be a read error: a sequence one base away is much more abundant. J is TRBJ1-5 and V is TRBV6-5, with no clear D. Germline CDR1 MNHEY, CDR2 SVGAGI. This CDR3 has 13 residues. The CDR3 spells CASSYSRGQPQNF. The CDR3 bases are TGTGCCAGCAGTTACTCGAGAGGTCAGCCCCAGAATTTT.

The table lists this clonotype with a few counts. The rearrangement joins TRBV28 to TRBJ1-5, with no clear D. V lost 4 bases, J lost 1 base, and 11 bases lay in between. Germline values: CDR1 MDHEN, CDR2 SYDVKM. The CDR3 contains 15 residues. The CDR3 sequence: CASSSPRVSNQPQHF. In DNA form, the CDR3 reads TGTGCCAGCAGTTCACCTCGGGTGAGCAATCAGCCCCAGCATTTT.

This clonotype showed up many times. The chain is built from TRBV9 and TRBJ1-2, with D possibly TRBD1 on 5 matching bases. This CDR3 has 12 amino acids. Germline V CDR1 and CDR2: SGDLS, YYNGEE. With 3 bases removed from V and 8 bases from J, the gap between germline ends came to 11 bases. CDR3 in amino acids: CASSANQGGYTF. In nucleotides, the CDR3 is TGTGCCAGCAGCGCGAACCAGGGAGGCTACACCTTC.

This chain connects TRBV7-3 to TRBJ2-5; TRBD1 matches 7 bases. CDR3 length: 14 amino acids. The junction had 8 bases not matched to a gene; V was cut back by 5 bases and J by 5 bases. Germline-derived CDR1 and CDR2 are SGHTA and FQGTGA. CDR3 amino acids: CASSQNRGQETQYF. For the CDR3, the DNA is TGTGCCAGCAGCCAGAACAGGGGTCAGGAGACCCAGTACTTC. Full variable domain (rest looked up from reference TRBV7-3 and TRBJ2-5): GAGVSQTPSNKVTEKGKYVELRCDPISGHTALYWYRQSLGQGPEFLIYFQGTGAADDSGLPNDRFFAVRPEGSVSTLKIQRTERGDSAVYLCASSQNRGQETQYFGPGTRLLVL.

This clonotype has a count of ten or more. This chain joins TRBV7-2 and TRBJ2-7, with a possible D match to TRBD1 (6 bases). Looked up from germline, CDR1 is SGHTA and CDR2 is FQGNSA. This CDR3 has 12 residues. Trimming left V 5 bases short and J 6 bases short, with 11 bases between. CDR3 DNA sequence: TGTGCCAGCAGCCCAACAGGGTCCGAGCAGTACTTC. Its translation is CASSPTGSEQYF.

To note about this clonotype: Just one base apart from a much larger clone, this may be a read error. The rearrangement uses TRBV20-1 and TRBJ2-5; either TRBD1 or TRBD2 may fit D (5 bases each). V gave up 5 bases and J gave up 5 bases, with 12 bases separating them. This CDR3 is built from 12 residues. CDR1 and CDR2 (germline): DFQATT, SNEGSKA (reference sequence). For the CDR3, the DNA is TGCAGTGCTGGGGGAATAGGGGAGACCCAGTACTTC. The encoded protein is CSAGGIGETQYF.

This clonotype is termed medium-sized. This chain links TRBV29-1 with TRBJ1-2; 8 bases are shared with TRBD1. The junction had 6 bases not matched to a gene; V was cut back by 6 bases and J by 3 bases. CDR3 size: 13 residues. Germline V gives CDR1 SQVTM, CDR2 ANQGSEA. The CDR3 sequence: CSVSPGQDYGYTF. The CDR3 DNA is TGCAGCGTCTCCCCGGGACAGGACTATGGCTACACCTTC.

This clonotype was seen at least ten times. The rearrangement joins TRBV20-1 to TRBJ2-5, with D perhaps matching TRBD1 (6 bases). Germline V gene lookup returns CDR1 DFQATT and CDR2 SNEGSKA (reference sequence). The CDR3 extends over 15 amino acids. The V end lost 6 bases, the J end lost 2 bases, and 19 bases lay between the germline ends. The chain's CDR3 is CSAGKTGHLQETQYF. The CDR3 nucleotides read TGCAGTGCGGGAAAGACAGGCCACCTTCAAGAGACCCAGTACTTC.

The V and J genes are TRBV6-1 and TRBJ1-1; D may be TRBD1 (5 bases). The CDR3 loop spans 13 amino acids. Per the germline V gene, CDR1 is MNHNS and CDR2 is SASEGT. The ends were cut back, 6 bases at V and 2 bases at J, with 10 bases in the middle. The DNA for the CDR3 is TGTGCCAGCAGCCCCAGGGAAAACACTGAAGCTTTCTTT. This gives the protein CASSPRENTEAFF.

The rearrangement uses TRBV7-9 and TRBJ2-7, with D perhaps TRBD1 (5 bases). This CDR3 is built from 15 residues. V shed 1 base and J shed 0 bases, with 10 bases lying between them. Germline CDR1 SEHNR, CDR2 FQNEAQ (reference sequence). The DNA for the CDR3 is TGTGCCAGCAGCTTAGTGGGAAGGGGCTCCTACGAGCAGTACTTC. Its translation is CASSLVGRGSYEQYF.

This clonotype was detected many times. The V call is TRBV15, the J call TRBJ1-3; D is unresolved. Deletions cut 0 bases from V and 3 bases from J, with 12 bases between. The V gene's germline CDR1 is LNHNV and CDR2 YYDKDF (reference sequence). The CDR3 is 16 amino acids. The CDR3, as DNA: TGTGCCACCAGCAGAGATCTTGGAACAGTTGGAAACACCATATATTTT. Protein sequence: CATSRDLGTVGNTIYF.

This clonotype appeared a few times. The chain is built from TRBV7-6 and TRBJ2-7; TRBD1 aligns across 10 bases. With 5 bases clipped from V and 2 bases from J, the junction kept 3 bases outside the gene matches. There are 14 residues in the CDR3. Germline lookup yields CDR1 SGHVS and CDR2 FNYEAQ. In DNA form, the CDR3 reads TGTGCCAGCAGCAAGGACAGGGGGACCTACGAGCAGTACTTC. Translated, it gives CASSKDRGTYEQYF.

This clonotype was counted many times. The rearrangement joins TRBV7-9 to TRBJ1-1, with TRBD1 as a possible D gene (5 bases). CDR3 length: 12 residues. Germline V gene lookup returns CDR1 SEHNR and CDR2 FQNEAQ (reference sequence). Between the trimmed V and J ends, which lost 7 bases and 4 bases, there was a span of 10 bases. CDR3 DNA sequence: TGTGCCAGCAACCAAAGGGGCACTGAAGCTTTCTTT. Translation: CASNQRGTEAFF.